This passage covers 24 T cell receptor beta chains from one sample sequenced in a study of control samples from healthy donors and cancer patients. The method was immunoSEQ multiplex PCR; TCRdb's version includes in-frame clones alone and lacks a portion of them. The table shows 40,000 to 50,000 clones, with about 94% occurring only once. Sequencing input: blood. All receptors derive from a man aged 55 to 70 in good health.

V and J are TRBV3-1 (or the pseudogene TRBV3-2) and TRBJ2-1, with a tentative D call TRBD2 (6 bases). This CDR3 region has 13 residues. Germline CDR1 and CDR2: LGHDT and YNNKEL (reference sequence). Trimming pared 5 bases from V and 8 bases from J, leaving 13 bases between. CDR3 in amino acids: CASSDTRGDEQFF. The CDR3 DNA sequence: TGTGCCAGCAGCGATACCCGCGGGGATGAGCAGTTCTTC.

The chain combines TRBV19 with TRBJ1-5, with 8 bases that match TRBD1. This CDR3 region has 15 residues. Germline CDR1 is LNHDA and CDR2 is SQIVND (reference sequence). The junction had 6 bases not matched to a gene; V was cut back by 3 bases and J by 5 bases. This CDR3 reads CASSMGQVRYQPQHF. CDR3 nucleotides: TGTGCCAGTAGTATGGGACAGGTTCGATATCAGCCCCAGCATTTT. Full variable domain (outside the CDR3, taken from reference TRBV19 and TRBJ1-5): DGGITQSPKYLFRKEGQNVTLSCEQNLNHDAMYWYRQDPGQGLRLIYYSQIVNDFQKGDIAEGYSVSREKKESFPLTVTSAQKNPTAFYLCASSMGQVRYQPQHFGDGTRLSIL.

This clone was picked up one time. The CDR3 spells CASSLYMAQAYGYTF. The CDR3 DNA reads as TGTGCCAGCAGCTTGTACATGGCGCAGGCCTATGGCTACACCTTC. The chain joins TRBV7-9 to TRBJ1-2, with D hard to call. Trimming left V 3 bases short and J 4 bases short, with 15 bases between. Looked up from germline, CDR1 is SEHNR and CDR2 is FQNEAQ (reference sequence). CDR3 length equals 15 residues.

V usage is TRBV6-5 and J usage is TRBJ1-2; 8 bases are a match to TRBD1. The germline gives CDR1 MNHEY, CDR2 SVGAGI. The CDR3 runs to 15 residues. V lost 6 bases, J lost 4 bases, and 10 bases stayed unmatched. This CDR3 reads CASSGGTGLGYGYTF. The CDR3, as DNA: TGTGCCAGCAGCGGGGGGACAGGCCTTGGCTATGGCTACACCTTC.

CDR3 sequence (DNA): TGTGCCATCACCCCTACAGGGGTAGGACTAGCTGGCGAGCAGTACTTC. It specifies CAITPTGVGLAGEQYF. This rearrangement joins TRBV10-3 to TRBJ2-7, with D perhaps matching TRBD2 (8 bases). CDR1 is ENHRY, CDR2 SYGVKD, per germline. Trimming left V 7 bases short and J 6 bases short, with 25 bases between. This CDR3 has 16 residues.

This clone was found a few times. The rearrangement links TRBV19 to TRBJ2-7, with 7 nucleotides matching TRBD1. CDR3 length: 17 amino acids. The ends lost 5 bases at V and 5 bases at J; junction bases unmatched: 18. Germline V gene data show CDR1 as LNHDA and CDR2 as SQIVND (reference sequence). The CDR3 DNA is TGTGCCAGTAGTGCCTCCCTGACAGGGTGGGCTGGCCACGAGCAGTACTTC. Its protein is CASSASLTGWAGHEQYF.

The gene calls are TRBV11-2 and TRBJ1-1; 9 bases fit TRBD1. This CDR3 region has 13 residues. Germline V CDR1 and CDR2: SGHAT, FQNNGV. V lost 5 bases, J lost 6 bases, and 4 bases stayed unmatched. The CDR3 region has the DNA TGTGCCAGCAGCCTGGGACAGGGATCTGAAGCTTTCTTT. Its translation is CASSLGQGSEAFF.

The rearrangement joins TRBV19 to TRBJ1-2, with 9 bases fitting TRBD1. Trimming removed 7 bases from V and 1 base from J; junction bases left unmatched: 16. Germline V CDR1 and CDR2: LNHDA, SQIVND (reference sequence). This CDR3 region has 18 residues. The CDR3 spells CASIRGAGQGRSNYGYTF. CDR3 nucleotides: TGTGCCAGTATCCGGGGAGCCGGACAGGGGAGAAGTAACTATGGCTACACCTTC. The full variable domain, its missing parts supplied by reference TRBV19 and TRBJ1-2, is DGGITQSPKYLFRKEGQNVTLSCEQNLNHDAMYWYRQDPGQGLRLIYYSQIVNDFQKGDIAEGYSVSREKKESFPLTVTSAQKNPTAFYLCASIRGAGQGRSNYGYTFGSGTRLTVV.

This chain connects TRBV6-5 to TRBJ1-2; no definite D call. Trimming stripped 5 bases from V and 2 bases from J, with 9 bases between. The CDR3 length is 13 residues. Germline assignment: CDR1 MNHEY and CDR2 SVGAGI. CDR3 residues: CASSSPGNYGYTF. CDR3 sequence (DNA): TGTGCCAGCAGTAGCCCGGGGAACTATGGCTACACCTTC.

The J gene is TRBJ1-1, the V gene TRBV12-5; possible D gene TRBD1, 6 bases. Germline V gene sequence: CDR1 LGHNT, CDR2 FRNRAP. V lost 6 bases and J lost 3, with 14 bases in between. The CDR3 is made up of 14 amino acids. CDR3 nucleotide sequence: TGTGCTAGTGGGAAACAGGGTATGGACACTGAAGCTTTCTTT. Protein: CASGKQGMDTEAFF.

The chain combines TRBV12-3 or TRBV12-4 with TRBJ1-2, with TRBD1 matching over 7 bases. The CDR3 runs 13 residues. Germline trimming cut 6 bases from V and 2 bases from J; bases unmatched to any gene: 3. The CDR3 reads CASRATGNYGYTF. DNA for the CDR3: TGTGCCAGCAGAGCGACAGGGAACTATGGCTACACCTTC.

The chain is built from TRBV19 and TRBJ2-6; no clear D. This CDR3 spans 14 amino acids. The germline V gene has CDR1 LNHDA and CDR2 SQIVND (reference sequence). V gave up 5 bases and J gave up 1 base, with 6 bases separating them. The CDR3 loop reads CASSRRSGANVLTF. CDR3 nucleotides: TGTGCCAGTAGTCGTAGATCTGGGGCCAACGTCCTGACTTTC.

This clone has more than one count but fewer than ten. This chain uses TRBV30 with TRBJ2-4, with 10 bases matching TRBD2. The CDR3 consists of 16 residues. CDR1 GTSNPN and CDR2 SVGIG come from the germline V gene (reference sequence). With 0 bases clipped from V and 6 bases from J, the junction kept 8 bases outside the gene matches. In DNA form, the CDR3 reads TGTGCCTGGAGTGTACTAGCGGGAATCTCTGGAAACATTCAGTACTTC. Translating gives CAWSVLAGISGNIQYF.

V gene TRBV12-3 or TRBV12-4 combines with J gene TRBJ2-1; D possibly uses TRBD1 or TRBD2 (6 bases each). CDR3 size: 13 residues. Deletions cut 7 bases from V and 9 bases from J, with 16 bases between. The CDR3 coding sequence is TGTGCCAGCACCCCGGGGAAGGGGGGTGAGCAGTTCTTC. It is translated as CASTPGKGGEQFF.

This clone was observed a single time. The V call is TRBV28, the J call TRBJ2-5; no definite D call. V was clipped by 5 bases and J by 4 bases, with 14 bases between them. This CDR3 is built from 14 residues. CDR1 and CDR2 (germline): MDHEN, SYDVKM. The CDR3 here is CASSPPPTPETQYF. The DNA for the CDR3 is TGTGCCAGCAGTCCTCCCCCTACCCCAGAGACCCAGTACTTC. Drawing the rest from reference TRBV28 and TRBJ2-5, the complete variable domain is DVKVTQSSRYLVKRTGEKVFLECVQDMDHENMFWYRQDPGLGLRLIYFSYDVKMKEKGDIPEGYSVSREKKERFSLILESASTNQTSMYLCASSPPPTPETQYFGPGTRLLVL.

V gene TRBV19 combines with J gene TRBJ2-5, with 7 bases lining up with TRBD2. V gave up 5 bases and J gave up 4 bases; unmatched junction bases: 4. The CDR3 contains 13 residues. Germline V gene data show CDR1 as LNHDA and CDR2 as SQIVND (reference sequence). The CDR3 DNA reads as TGTGCCAGTAGTCCCGTAGCGGGAGAGACCCAGTACTTC. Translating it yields CASSPVAGETQYF.

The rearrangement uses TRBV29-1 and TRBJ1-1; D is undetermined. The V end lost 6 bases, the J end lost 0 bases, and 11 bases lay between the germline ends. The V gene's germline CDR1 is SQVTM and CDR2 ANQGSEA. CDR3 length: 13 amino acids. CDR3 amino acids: CSVPERVNTEAFF. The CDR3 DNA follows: TGCAGCGTCCCGGAGCGGGTGAACACTGAAGCTTTCTTT.

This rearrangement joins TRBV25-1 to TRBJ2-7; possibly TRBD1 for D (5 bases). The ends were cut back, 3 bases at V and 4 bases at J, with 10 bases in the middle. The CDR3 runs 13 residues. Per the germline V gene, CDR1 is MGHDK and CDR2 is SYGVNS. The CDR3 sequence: CASSDREEYEQYF. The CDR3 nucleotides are TGTGCCAGCAGTGACAGGGAAGAATACGAGCAGTACTTC.

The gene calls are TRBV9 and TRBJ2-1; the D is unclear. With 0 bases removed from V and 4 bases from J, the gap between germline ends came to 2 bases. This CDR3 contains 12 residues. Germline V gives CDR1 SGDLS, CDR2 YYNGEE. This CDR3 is CASSVAYNEQFF. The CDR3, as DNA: TGTGCCAGCAGCGTAGCTTACAATGAGCAGTTCTTC.

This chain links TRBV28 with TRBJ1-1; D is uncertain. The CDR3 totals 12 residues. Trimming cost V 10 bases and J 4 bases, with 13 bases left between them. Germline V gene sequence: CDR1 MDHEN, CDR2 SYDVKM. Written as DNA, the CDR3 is TGTGCCATATCACGGTTGGGCACTGAAGCTTTCTTT. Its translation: CAISRLGTEAFF.

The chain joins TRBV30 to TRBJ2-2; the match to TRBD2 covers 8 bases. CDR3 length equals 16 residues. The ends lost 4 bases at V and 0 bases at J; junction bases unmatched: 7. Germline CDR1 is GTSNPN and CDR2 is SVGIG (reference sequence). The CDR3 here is CAWTGLAGSNTGELFF. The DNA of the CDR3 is TGTGCCTGGACCGGATTAGCGGGATCGAACACCGGGGAGCTGTTTTTT.

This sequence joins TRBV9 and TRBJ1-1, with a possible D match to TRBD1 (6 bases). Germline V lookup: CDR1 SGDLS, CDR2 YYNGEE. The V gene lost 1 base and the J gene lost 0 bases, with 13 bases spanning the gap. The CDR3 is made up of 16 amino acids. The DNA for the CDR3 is TGTGCCAGCAGCGTATTTGCAGGGGACATGAACACTGAAGCTTTCTTT. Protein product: CASSVFAGDMNTEAFF.

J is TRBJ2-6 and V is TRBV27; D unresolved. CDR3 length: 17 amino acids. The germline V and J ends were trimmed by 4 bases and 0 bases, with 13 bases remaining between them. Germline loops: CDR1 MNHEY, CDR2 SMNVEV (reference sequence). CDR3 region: CASSSPGLRSGANVLTF. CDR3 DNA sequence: TGTGCCAGCAGTTCGCCCGGGCTACGCTCTGGGGCCAACGTCCTGACTTTC.

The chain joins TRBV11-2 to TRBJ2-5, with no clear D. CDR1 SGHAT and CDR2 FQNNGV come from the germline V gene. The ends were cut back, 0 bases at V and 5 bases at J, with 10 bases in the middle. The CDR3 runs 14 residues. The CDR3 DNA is TGTGCCAGCAGCTTAGATGAATCACGGGAGACCCAGTACTTC. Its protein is CASSLDESRETQYF.